This T cell receptor (beta chain) is drawn from a study of cytomegalovirus exposure and HLA in healthy donors. Study as a whole: Inside one of the first data releases sat around 86 million unique TCRs taken from HLA-typed donors. Study conclusions and caveats: Many donors shared some public TCRs, even though most TCR sequences were rare. It has been reported that TCR beta sequences accurately predicted the HLA-A and HLA-B alleles of most subjects.

As for this clone: Antigen specificity is unknown. An end of the junction does not agree with germline; a read error may underlie this.

The CDR3 has 16 residues. The germline CDR1 and CDR2 sequences are MNHNS and SASEGT. In the PCR, 60 Vbeta and 13 Jbeta primers were used. The authors' processing: Later analysis identified roughly 82 million unique TCR beta chains, 10 million to 12 million shared. Generated by immunoSEQ multiplex PCR, the TCRdb table keeps only in-frame clones and is missing some. Clonal size and the V and J genes are those of that table, whereas D and trimming came from the DNA. The table has just over 150,000 clones, approximately 81% seen once; the top ten hold approximately 2%. This receptor was obtained from a man aged 18 to 30 in good health and CMV-seropositive. The specimen sequenced was PBMCs. The J gene is TRBJ2-6, the V gene TRBV6-1, with D perhaps TRBD1 (5 bases). The CDR3 region is CASSELSISGANGLTF. The DNA of the CDR3 is TGTGCCAGCAGTGAACTTAGTATCTCTGGGGCCAACGGCCTGACTTTC.